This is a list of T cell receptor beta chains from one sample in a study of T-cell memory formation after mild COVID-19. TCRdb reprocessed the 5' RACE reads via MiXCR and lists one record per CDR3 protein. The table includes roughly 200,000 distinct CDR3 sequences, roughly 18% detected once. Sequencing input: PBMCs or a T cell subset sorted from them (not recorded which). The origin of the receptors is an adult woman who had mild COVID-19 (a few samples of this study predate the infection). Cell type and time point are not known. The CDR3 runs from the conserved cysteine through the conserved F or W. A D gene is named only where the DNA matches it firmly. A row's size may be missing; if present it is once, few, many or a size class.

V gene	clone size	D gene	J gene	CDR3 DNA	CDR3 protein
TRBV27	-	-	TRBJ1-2	TGTGCCAGCAGTTTTCAGCCCGAATATGGCTACACCTTC	CASSFQPEYGYTF
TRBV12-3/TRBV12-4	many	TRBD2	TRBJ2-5	TGTGCCAGCAGCCTAGTCGGGACTAGCGGGGGTGAGACCCAGTACTTC	CASSLVGTSGGETQYF
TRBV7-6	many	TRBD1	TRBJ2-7	TGTGCCAGCAGCCAAGGGACAGGGGGCGCGTACGAGCAGTACTTC	CASSQGTGGAYEQYF
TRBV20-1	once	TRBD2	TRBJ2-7	TGCAGTGCCGTTCTAGCGGGATCCCCCTACGAGCAGTACTTC	CSAVLAGSPYEQYF
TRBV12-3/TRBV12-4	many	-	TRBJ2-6	TGTGCCAGCAGTTTAGCAATCTCTGGGGCCAACGTCCTGACTTTC	CASSLAISGANVLTF
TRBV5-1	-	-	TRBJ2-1	TGCGCCAGCAGCTTGGAGGGGCGGCGAAATGAGCAGTTCTTC	CASSLEGRRNEQFF
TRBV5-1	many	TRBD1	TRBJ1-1	TGCGCCAGCAGCCCTGGGACAGGGAACACTGAAGCTTTCTTT	CASSPGTGNTEAFF
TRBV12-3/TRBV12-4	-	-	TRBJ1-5	TGTGCCAGCAGGGCCGCAAACCAGCCCAAGCATTTT	CASRAANQPKHF
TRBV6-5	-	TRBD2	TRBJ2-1	TGTGCCAGCAGGTCCTCCGGGACTAGCGGGAGATCGAATGAGCAGTTCTTC	CASRSSGTSGRSNEQFF
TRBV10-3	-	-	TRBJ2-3	TGTGCTGTCGGACCAGGGGGGACAGATACGCAGTATTTT	CAVGPGGTDTQYF
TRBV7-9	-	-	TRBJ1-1	TGTGCCAGCAGCTTTCAGGGGATGAACACTGAAGCTTTCTTT	CASSFQGMNTEAFF
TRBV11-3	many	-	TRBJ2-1	TGTGCCAGCAGCTTAGCGGGAGTGGGGAATGAGCAGTTCTTC	CASSLAGVGNEQFF
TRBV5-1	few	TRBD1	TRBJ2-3	TGCGCCAGCAGCTTGGGACAGGGTTCTTCATGGCTTGATACGCAGTATTTT	CASSLGQGSSWLDTQYF
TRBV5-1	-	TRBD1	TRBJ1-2	TGCGCCAGCAGCTTGGCTCTAGAGGACAGGGGGCGAAACTATGGCTACACCTTC	CASSLALEDRGRNYGYTF
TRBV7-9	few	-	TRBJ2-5	TGTGCCAGCAGCTTAGGAGACGGGAGAAAGAAGGAGACCCAGTACTTC	CASSLGDGRKKETQYF
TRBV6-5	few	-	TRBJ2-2	TGTGCCAGCAAGGCAGACCCCGGGGGAATGTTTTTT	CASKADPGGMFF
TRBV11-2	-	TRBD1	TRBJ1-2	TGTGCCAGCAGCATAGCCGGGACAGGAAACTATGGCTACACCTTC	CASSIAGTGNYGYTF